The 10 T cell receptor beta chains below were found in one sample sequenced in a study of blood T cell repertoires in COVID-19. Produced via immunoSEQ multiplex PCR; TCRdb's table is partial and in-frame only. This sample carries hundreds of thousands of clones, more than 70% of them seen once, and the ten largest clones take roughly 1.2%. The sequenced sample was PBMCs or T cells enriched from blood (not recorded which). The receptors come from a woman aged 40 to 55 with acute COVID-19.

This clone showed up just once. The V and J genes are TRBV7-9 and TRBJ2-1; 7 bases agree with TRBD2. Per germline, CDR1 SEHNR and CDR2 FQNEAQ (reference sequence). The ends lost 5 bases at V and 2 bases at J; junction bases unmatched: 9. The CDR3 is 16 residues long. The CDR3: CASSRIGGRAYNEQFF. CDR3 in DNA: TGTGCCAGCAGCAGAATCGGGGGGAGGGCCTACAATGAGCAGTTCTTC. Filled out from reference TRBV7-9 and TRBJ2-1, the complete variable domain reads DTGVSQNPRHKITKRGQNVTFRCDPISEHNRLYWYRQTLGQGPEFLTYFQNEAQLEKSRLLSDRFSAERPKGSFSTLEIQRTEQGDSAMYLCASSRIGGRAYNEQFFGPGTRLTVL.

This chain links TRBV28 with TRBJ1-2, with D unresolved. V gave up 8 bases and J gave up 1 base, with 8 bases separating them. From germline, CDR1 is MDHEN and CDR2 SYDVKM. The CDR3 runs 12 residues. The CDR3 sequence is CASGGVNYGYTF. CDR3 nucleotide sequence: TGTGCCAGCGGCGGGGTTAACTATGGCTACACCTTC.

This clone was recorded at least ten times. V usage is TRBV6-2 or TRBV6-3 and J usage is TRBJ1-5; TRBD1 matches 7 bases. V trimming: 5 bases; J trimming: 0 bases; junction bases outside the gene matches: 7. The CDR3 has 16 amino acids. Germline CDR1 is MNHEY and CDR2 is SVGEGT. CDR3 DNA: TGTGCCAGCAGTCAGACAGGGCCCGATAGCAATCAGCCCCAGCATTTT. Translation: CASSQTGPDSNQPQHF.

This sequence joins TRBV18 and TRBJ1-1; D is unresolved. This CDR3 has 14 residues. The germline V gene encodes CDR1 KGHSH and CDR2 LQKENI. Trimming pared 6 bases from V and 1 base from J, leaving 12 bases between. CDR3 DNA: TGTGCCAGCTCCGAGTCGGCGGGGAACACTGAAGCTTTCTTT. Amino acids: CASSESAGNTEAFF.

The V call is TRBV28, the J call TRBJ2-7, with 10 bases aligning to TRBD2. The length of the CDR3 is 14 residues. Germline CDR1 is MDHEN and CDR2 is SYDVKM. The V and J ends lost 3 bases and 2 bases, in that order; junction bases with no gene match: 1. The CDR3 here is CASSFLAGAYEQYF. In nucleotides, the CDR3 is TGTGCCAGCAGTTTCCTAGCGGGGGCCTACGAGCAGTACTTC.

The chain couples TRBV7-9 to TRBJ1-2, with D possibly matching TRBD1 (5 bases). This CDR3 region has 17 residues. Germline values: CDR1 SEHNR, CDR2 FQNEAQ (reference sequence). The germline V and J ends were trimmed by 5 bases and 9 bases, with 28 bases remaining between them. The CDR3 DNA reads as TGTGCCAGCAGCGGAAGACCCCAGGGTACACCCTTTAGGAGCTACACCTTC. Amino acid sequence: CASSGRPQGTPFRSYTF.

This clone occurred a few times. The rearrangement links TRBV24-1 to TRBJ2-7, with D maybe TRBD2 (6 bases). This CDR3 spans 10 amino acids. Per the germline V gene, CDR1 is KGHDR and CDR2 is SFDVKD. Trimming shortened V by 9 bases and J by 7 bases, and 9 bases separated the two germline ends. The CDR3 here is CATPREEQYF. The CDR3 nucleotides are TGTGCCACCCCTCGGGAGGAGCAGTACTTC.

The chain combines TRBV30 with TRBJ1-6; maybe TRBD1 (5 bases). The CDR3 sequence is 14 residues long. Trimming cost V 3 bases and J 9 bases, with 15 bases left between them. CDR1 is GTSNPN, CDR2 SVGIG, per germline (reference sequence). This CDR3 is CAWSKRGLSSPLHF. Written as DNA, the CDR3 is TGTGCCTGGAGCAAGCGGGGGTTGTCTTCACCCCTCCACTTT.

V gene TRBV5-1 combines with J gene TRBJ2-2; perhaps TRBD1 as D (6 bases). This CDR3 has 14 amino acids. CDR1 is SGHRS, CDR2 YFSETQ, per germline. The germline V and J ends were trimmed by 4 bases and 3 bases, with 10 bases remaining between them. This CDR3 reads CASSPGQYTGELFF. CDR3 sequence (DNA): TGCGCCAGCAGCCCTGGACAGTACACCGGGGAGCTGTTTTTT. The variable domain in full, with the rest retrieved from reference TRBV5-1 and TRBJ2-2, is KAGVTQTPRYLIKTRGQQVTLSCSPISGHRSVSWYQQTPGQGLQFLFEYFSETQRNKGNFPGRFSGRQFSNSRSEMNVSTLELGDSALYLCASSPGQYTGELFFGEGSRLTVL.

J is TRBJ1-1 and V is TRBV4-1; no clear D gene. V gave up 7 bases and J gave up 2 bases, with 17 bases separating them. CDR3 length: 15 amino acids. Germline V lookup: CDR1 MGHRA, CDR2 YSYEKL. The CDR3 region is CASTKLGGSNTEAFF. The CDR3 DNA reads as TGCGCCAGCACAAAGCTCGGAGGGAGTAACACTGAAGCTTTCTTT.